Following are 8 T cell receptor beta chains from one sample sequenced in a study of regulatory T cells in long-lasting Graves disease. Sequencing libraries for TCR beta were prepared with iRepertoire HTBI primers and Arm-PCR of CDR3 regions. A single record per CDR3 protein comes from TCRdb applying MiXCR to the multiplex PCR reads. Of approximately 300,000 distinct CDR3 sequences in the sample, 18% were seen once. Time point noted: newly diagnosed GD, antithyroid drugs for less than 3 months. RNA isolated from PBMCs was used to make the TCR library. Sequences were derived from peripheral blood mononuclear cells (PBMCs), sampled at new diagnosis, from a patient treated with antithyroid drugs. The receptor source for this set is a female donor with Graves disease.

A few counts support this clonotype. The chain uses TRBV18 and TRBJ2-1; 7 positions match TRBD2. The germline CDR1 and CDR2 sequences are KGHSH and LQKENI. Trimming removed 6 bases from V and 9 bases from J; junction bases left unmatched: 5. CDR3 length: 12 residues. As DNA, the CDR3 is TGTGCCAGCTCTATCTCTAGCGGTGAGCAGTTCTTC. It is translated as CASSISSGEQFF.

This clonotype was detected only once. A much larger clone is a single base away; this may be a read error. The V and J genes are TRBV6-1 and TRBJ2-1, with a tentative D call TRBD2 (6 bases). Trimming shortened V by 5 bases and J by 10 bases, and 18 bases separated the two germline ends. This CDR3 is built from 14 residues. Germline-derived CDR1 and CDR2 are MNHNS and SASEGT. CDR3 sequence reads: CASSFITTRDEQFF. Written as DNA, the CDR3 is TGTGCCAGCAGTTTCATAACGACTAGGGACGAGCAGTTCTTC.

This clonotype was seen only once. The CDR3: CASSYDPGSNEQFF. CDR3 nucleotide sequence: TGTGCCAGCAGTTACGACCCGGGGAGCAATGAGCAGTTCTTC. The chain is built from TRBV6-2 or TRBV6-3 and TRBJ2-1; weak D call: TRBD2 (5 bases). The CDR3 is 14 amino acids. Germline CDR1 is MNHEY and CDR2 is SVGEGT. Deletions cut 2 bases from V and 6 bases from J, with 11 bases between.

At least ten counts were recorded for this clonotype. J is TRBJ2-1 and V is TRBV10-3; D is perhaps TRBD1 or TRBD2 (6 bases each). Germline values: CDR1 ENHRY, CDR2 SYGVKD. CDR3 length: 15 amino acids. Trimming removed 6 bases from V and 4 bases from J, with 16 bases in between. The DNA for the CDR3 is TGTGCCATCAGATTGGTTGGAGGGGGATACAATGAGCAGTTCTTC. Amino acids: CAIRLVGGGYNEQFF.

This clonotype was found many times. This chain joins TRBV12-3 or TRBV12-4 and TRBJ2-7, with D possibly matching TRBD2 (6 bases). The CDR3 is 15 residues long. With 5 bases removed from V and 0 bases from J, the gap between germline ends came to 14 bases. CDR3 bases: TGTGCCAGCAGTCCAACGGGACTGGGCTCCTACGAGCAGTACTTC. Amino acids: CASSPTGLGSYEQYF.

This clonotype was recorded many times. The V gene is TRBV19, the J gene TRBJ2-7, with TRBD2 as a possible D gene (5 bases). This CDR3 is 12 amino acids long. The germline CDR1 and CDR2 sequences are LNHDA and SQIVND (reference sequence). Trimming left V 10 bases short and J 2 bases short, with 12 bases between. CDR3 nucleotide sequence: TGTGCCACCGAGGGCCGCCCCTACGAGCAGTACTTC. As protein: CATEGRPYEQYF.

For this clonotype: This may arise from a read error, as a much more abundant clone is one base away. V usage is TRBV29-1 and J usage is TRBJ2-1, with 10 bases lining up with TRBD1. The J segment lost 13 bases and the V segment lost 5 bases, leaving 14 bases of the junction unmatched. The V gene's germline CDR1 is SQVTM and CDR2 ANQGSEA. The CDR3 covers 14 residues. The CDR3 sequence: CSVRRDRGGETQFF. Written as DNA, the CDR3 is TGCAGCGTTCGTAGGGACAGGGGAGGAGAGACCCAGTTCTTC.

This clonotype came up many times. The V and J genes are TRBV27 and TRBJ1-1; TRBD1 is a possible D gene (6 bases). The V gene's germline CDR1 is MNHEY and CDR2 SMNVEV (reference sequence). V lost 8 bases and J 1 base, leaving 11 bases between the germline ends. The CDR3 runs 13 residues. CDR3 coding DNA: TGTGCCAGCGGACTGGACAGGAACACTGAAGCTTTCTTT. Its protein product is CASGLDRNTEAFF.